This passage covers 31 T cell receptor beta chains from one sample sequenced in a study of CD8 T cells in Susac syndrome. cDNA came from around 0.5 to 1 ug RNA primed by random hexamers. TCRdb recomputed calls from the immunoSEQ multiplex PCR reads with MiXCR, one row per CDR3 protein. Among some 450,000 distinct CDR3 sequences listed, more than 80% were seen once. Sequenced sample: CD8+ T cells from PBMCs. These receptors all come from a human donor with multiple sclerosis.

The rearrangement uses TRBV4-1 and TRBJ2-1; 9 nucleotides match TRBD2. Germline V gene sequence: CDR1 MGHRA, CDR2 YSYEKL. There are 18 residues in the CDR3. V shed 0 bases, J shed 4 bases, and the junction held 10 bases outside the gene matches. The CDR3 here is CASSQEASGAARYNEQFF. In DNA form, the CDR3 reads TGCGCCAGCAGCCAAGAGGCTAGCGGGGCCGCTAGATACAATGAGCAGTTCTTC.

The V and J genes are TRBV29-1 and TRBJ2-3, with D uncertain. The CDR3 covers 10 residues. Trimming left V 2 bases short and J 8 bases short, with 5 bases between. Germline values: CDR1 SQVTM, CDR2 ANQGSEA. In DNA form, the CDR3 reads TGCAGCGTTGAACTAGGTACGCAGTATTTT. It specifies CSVELGTQYF.

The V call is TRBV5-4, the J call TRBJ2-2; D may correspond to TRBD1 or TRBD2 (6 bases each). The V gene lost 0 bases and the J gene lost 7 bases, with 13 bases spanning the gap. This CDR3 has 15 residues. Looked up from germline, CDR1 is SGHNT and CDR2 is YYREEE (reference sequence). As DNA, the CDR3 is TGTGCCAGCAGCTTGGATCCAGGGGAGGACGGGGAGCTGTTTTTT. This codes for CASSLDPGEDGELFF. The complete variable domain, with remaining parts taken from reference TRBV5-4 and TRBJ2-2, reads ETGVTQSPTHLIKTRGQQVTLRCSSQSGHNTVSWYQQALGQGPQFIFQYYREEENGRGNFPPRFSGLQFPNYSSELNVNALELDDSALYLCASSLDPGEDGELFFGEGSRLTVL.

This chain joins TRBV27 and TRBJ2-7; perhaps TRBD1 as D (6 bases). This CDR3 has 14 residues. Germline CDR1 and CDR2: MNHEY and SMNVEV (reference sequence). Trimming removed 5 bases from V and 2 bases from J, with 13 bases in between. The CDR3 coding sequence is TGTGCCAGCAGTAGCGAACAGGGACCCTACGAGCAGTACTTC. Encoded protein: CASSSEQGPYEQYF.

CDR3 in amino acids: CASSLTAAGTTEAFF. For the CDR3, the DNA is TGTGCCAGCAGTTTAACGGCGGCAGGGACGACTGAAGCTTTCTTT. This rearrangement joins TRBV27 to TRBJ1-1; D possibly corresponds to TRBD1 (5 bases). In germline, CDR1 is MNHEY, CDR2 SMNVEV (reference sequence). CDR3 length: 15 residues. Trimming removed 2 bases at V and 5 bases at J, with 15 bases between.

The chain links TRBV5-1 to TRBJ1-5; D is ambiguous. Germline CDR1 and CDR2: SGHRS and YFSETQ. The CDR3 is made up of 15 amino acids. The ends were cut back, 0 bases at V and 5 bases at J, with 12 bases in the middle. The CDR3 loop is CASSLAGGWDQPQHF. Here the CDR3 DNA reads TGCGCCAGCAGCTTGGCCGGCGGTTGGGATCAGCCCCAGCATTTT. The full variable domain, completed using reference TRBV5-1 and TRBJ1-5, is KAGVTQTPRYLIKTRGQQVTLSCSPISGHRSVSWYQQTPGQGLQFLFEYFSETQRNKGNFPGRFSGRQFSNSRSEMNVSTLELGDSALYLCASSLAGGWDQPQHFGDGTRLSIL.

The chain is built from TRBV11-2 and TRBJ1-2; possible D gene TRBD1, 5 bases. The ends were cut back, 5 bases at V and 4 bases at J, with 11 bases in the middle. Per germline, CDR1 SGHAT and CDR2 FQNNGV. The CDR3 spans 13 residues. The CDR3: CASSPRGGYGYTF. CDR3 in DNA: TGTGCCAGCAGCCCCCGGGGGGGCTATGGCTACACCTTC.

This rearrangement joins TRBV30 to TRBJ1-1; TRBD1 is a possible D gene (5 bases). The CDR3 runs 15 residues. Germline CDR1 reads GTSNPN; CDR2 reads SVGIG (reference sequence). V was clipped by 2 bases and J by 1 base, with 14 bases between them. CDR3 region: CAWSSLDSQNTEAFF. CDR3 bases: TGTGCCTGGAGTTCCTTAGACAGCCAGAACACTGAAGCTTTCTTT.

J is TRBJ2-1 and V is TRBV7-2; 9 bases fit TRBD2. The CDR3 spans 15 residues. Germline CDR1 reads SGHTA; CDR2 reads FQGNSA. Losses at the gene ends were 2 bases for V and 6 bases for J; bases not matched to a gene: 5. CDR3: CASSLTREGINEQFF. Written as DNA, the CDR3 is TGTGCCAGCAGCTTAACGCGGGAGGGCATCAATGAGCAGTTCTTC.

The CDR3 sequence is CSVERSESEGYTF. CDR3 sequence (DNA): TGCAGCGTTGAAAGGTCTGAATCGGAGGGCTACACCTTC. This chain links TRBV29-1 with TRBJ1-2, with D uncertain. The CDR3 extends over 13 amino acids. CDR1 is SQVTM, CDR2 ANQGSEA, per germline. Trimming pared 2 bases from V and 8 bases from J, leaving 15 bases between.

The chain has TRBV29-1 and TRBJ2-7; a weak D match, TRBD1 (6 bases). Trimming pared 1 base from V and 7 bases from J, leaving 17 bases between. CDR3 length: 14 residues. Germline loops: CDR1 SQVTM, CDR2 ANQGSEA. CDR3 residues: CSVEASTGRGEQYF. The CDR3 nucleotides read TGCAGCGTTGAAGCCTCAACAGGGCGTGGTGAGCAGTACTTC.

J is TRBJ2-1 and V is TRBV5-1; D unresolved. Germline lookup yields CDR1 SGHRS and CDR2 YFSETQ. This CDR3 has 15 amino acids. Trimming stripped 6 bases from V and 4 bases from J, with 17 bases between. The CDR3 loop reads CASIVRPDHYNEQFF. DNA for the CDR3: TGCGCCAGCATAGTACGGCCCGATCATTACAATGAGCAGTTCTTC.

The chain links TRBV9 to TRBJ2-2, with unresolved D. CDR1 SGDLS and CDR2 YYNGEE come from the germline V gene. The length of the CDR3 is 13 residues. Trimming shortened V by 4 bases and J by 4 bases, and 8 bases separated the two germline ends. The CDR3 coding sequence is TGTGCCAGCAGCCAGAGGCTCACCGGGGAGCTGTTTTTT. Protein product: CASSQRLTGELFF.

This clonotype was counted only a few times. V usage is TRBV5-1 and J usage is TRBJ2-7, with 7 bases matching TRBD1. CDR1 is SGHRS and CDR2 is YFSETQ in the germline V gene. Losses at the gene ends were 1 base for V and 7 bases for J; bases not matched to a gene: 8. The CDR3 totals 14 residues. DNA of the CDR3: TGCGCCAGCAGCTTGAATTGGGACAGACGGGAGCAGTACTTC. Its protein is CASSLNWDRREQYF. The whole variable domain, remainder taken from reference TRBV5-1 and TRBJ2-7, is KAGVTQTPRYLIKTRGQQVTLSCSPISGHRSVSWYQQTPGQGLQFLFEYFSETQRNKGNFPGRFSGRQFSNSRSEMNVSTLELGDSALYLCASSLNWDRREQYFGPGTRLTVT.

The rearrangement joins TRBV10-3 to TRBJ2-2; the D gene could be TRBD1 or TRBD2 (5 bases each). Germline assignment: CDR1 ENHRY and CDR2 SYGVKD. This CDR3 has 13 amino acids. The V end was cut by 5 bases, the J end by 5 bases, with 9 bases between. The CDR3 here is CAISREGTGELFF. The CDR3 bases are TGTGCCATCAGTCGAGAGGGGACCGGGGAGCTGTTTTTT.

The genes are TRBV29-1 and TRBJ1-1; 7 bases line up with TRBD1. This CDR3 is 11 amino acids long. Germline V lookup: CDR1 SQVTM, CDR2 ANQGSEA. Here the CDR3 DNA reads TGCAGTGGACAGGTGAACACTGAAGCTTTCTTT. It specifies CSGQVNTEAFF.

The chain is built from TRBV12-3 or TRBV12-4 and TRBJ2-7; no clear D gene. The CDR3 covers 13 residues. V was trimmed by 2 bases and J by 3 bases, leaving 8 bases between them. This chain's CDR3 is CASSLIGNYEQYF. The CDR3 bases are TGTGCCAGCAGTTTAATAGGGAACTACGAGCAGTACTTC.

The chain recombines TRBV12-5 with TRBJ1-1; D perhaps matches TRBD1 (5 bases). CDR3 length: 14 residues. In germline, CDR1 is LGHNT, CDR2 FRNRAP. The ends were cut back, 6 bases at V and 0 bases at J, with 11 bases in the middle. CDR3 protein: CASGMSGLNTEAFF. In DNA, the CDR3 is TGTGCTAGTGGAATGTCGGGACTGAACACTGAAGCTTTCTTT.

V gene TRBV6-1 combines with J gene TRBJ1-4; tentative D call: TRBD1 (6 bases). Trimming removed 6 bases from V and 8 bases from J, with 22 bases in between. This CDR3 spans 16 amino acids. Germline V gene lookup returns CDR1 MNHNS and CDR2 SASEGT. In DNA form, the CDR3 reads TGTGCCAGCAGACTCAATACCGGGACACCCAAAGAAAAACTGTTTTTT. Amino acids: CASRLNTGTPKEKLFF.

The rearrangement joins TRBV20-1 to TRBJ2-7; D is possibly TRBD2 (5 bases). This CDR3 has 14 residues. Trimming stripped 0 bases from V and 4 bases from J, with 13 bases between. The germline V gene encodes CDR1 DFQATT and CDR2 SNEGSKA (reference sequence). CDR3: CSAREAGEGYEQYF. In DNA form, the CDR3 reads TGCAGTGCTAGAGAAGCCGGGGAAGGTTACGAGCAGTACTTC.

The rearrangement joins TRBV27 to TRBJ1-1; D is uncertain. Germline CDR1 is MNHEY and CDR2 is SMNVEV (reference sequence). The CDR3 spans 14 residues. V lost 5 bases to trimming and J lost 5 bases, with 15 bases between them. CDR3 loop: CASSPDWMGTEAFF. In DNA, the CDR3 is TGTGCCAGCAGTCCCGACTGGATGGGGACTGAAGCTTTCTTT.

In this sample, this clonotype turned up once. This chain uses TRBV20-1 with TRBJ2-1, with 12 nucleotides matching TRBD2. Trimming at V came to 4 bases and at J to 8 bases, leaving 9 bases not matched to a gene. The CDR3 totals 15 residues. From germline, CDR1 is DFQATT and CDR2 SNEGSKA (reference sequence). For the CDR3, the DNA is TGCAGTGCTAAAGCCCCTAGCGGGGGGGCCTATGAGCAGTTCTTC. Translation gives CSAKAPSGGAYEQFF.

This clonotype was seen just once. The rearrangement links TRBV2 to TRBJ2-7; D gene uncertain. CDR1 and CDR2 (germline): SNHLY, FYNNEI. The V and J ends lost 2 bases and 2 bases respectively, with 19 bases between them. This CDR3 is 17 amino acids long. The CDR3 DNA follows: TGTGCCAGCAGTGAAAGAGTGGTTACAGAGGCTCCCTACGAGCAGTACTTC. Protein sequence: CASSERVVTEAPYEQYF.

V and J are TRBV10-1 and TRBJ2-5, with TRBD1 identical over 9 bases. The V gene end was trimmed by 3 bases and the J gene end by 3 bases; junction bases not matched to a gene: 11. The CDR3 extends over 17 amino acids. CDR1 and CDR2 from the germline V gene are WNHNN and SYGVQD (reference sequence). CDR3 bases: TGCGCCAGCAGTGAAGGTTCGACAGGGGGAGGAGAAGAGACCCAGTACTTC. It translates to CASSEGSTGGGEETQYF.

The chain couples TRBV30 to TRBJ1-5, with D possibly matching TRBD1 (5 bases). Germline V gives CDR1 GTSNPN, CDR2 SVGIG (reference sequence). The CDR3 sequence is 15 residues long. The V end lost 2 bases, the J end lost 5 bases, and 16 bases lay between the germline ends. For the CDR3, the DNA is TGTGCCTGGAGTCTCGATTCCGGGGCCTATCAGCCCCAGCATTTT. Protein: CAWSLDSGAYQPQHF.

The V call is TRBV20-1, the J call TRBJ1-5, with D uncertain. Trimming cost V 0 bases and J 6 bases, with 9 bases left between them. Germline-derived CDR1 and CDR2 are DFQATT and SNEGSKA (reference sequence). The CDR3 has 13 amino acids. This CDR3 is CSARDLGSQPQHF. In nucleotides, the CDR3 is TGCAGTGCTAGAGATTTAGGGAGTCAGCCCCAGCATTTT.

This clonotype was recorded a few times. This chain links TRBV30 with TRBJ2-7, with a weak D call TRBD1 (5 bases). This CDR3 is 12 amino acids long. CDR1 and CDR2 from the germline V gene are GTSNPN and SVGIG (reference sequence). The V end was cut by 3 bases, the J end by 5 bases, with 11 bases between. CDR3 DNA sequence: TGTGCCTGGAGCGAAGGGGCGGACGAGCAGTACTTC. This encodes CAWSEGADEQYF.

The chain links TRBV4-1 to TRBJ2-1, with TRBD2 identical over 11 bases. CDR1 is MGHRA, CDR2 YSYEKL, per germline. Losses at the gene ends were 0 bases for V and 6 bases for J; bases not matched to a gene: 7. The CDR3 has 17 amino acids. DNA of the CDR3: TGCGCCAGCAGCCAAGATATACTAGCGGGGGTTGGCAATGAGCAGTTCTTC. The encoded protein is CASSQDILAGVGNEQFF.

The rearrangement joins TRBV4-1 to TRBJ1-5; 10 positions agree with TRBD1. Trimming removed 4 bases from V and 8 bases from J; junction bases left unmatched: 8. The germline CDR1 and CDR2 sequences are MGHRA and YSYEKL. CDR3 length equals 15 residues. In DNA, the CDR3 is TGCGCCAGCAGCCCCGGGGACAGGGGTGTCGAGCCCCAGCATTTT. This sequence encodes CASSPGDRGVEPQHF.

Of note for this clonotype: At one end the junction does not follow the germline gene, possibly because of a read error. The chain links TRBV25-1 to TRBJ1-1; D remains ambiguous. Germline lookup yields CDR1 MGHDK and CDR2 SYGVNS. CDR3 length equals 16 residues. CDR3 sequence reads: CASSGALDFLNTEDFF. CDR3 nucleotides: TGTGCCAGCAGTGGAGCTTTGGACTTCTTGAACACTGAAGATTTCTTT.

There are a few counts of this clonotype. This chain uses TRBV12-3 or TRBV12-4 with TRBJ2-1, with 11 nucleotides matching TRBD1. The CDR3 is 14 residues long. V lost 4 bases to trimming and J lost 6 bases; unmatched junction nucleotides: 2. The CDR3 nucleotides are TGTGCCAGCAGTTCCGGGACAGGGGGCAATGAGCAGTTCTTC. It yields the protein CASSSGTGGNEQFF.